This TCR beta chain was identified in a study of cytomegalovirus exposure and HLA in healthy donors. The CDR3 is 13 residues long. Per germline, CDR1 LGHNA and CDR2 YNFKEQ. This clone was found once. Mismatch with germline at one junction end may stem from a read error. The PCR contained 60 Vbeta and 13 Jbeta primers. The assay was immunoSEQ multiplex PCR, and TCRdb's table has in-frame clones only and misses some. The repertoire holds some 90,000 clones, with approximately 80% as singletons. The TCR originated in a human donor in good health. The chain uses TRBV4-2 and TRBJ1-1; no definite D call. Sequenced: PBMCs. The CDR3 region has the DNA TGTGCCAGCGGCCAGGCGGGGAACACTGAAGCTTTCTTT. Its protein is CASGQAGNTEAFF.